These 25 T cell receptor beta chains were all obtained from the same sample, sequenced in a study of T cell repertoires in cytomegalovirus infection. A single record per CDR3 protein comes from TCRdb applying MiXCR to the reads. The sample contains approximately 100,000 distinct CDR3 sequences, around a quarter of which appear only once. Sequencing was done on a sample of CD8+ T cells from PBMCs. The receptors shown here come from a human donor in good health (CMV status not recorded). Some clones in this sample may be carry-over from other donors' samples.

This chain uses TRBV30 with TRBJ1-2; D is unclear. The CDR3 is made up of 12 amino acids. Trimming removed 4 bases from V and 6 bases from J, with 12 bases in between. Germline V lookup: CDR1 GTSNPN, CDR2 SVGIG (reference sequence). The CDR3 DNA follows: TGTGCCTGGACCTCTCGCCCGGATGGCTACACCTTC. Protein sequence: CAWTSRPDGYTF.

This clonotype has ten or more counts. The chain carries TRBV6-1 and TRBJ2-7; possible D gene TRBD2, 5 bases. V lost 3 bases and J 1 base, leaving 10 bases between the germline ends. Germline V gene sequence: CDR1 MNHNS, CDR2 SASEGT. CDR3 length: 14 amino acids. The CDR3 reads CASSEGESSYEQYF. The CDR3 DNA is TGTGCCAGCAGTGAGGGAGAGTCGTCCTACGAGCAGTACTTC.

V and J are TRBV28 and TRBJ2-7; 10 bases are shared with TRBD1. Trimming at V came to 3 bases and at J to 4 bases, leaving 3 bases not matched to a gene. In germline, CDR1 is MDHEN, CDR2 SYDVKM. The CDR3 consists of 14 residues. This chain's CDR3 is CASSFGTGVYEQYF. As DNA, the CDR3 is TGTGCCAGCAGTTTCGGGACAGGGGTTTACGAGCAGTACTTC.

The sample holds a few counts of this clonotype. The rearrangement links TRBV9 to TRBJ1-5; no definite D call. CDR1 is SGDLS and CDR2 is YYNGEE in the germline V gene. V lost 0 bases, J lost 2 bases, and 9 bases lay in between. This CDR3 region has 15 residues. The CDR3 sequence: CASSVEGTGNQPQHF. As DNA, the CDR3 is TGTGCCAGCAGCGTAGAGGGTACGGGCAATCAGCCCCAGCATTTT.

There are a few counts of this clonotype. The chain recombines TRBV20-1 with TRBJ2-7; D is perhaps TRBD1 (7 bases). In germline, CDR1 is DFQATT, CDR2 SNEGSKA (reference sequence). Between the trimmed V and J ends, which lost 1 base and 3 bases, there was a span of 13 bases. The length of the CDR3 is 14 residues. CDR3 residues: CSARGVRGDYEQYF. The CDR3 nucleotides read TGCAGTGCTAGAGGGGTCAGGGGGGACTACGAGCAGTACTTC.

The rearrangement joins TRBV14 to TRBJ2-2; either TRBD1 or TRBD2 may fit D (5 bases each). Per germline, CDR1 SGHDN and CDR2 FVKESK. V lost 4 bases and J lost 4, with 13 bases in between. The CDR3 length is 15 residues. The CDR3 protein is CASSPVSGPTGELFF. DNA of the CDR3: TGTGCCAGCAGCCCAGTGTCGGGGCCCACCGGGGAGCTGTTTTTT. Full variable domain (remainder filled in from reference TRBV14 and TRBJ2-2): EAGVTQFPSHSVIEKGQTVTLRCDPISGHDNLYWYRRVMGKEIKFLLHFVKESKQDESGMPNNRFLAERTGGTYSTLKVQPAELEDSGVYFCASSPVSGPTGELFFGEGSRLTVL.

Here the CDR3 DNA reads TGTGCCAGCAGCCCCCCGGCCCTAGAGACCGATCAAGAGACCCAGTACTTC. Translating it yields CASSPPALETDQETQYF. V usage is TRBV7-9 and J usage is TRBJ2-5; the D is unclear. The CDR3 length is 17 residues. Germline lookup yields CDR1 SEHNR and CDR2 FQNEAQ (reference sequence). Trimming left V 5 bases short and J 2 bases short, with 21 bases between.

This clonotype came up many times. The gene calls are TRBV7-8 and TRBJ1-1; D remains ambiguous. The CDR3 totals 16 residues. Trimming shortened V by 1 base and J by 3 bases, and 15 bases separated the two germline ends. Germline CDR1 and CDR2: SGHVS and FQNEAQ. The CDR3 nucleotides are TGTGCCAGCAGCTTAGATGTCCTTGGCGTGGACACTGAAGCTTTCTTT. Its translation is CASSLDVLGVDTEAFF.

This clonotype was seen at least ten times. This chain joins TRBV6-2 or TRBV6-3 and TRBJ2-7; D tentatively fits TRBD1 or TRBD2 (5 bases each). Germline CDR1 MNHEY, CDR2 SVGEGT. The germline V and J ends were trimmed by 6 bases and 5 bases, with 17 bases remaining between them. The CDR3 contains 14 residues. The CDR3 reads CASRQFPGRDEQYF. The CDR3 DNA sequence: TGTGCCAGCAGACAATTTCCGGGACGGGACGAGCAGTACTTC.

This clonotype was observed at least ten times. The chain carries TRBV7-9 and TRBJ1-1; a possible D gene is TRBD1 (5 bases). CDR3 length equals 13 residues. V was clipped by 9 bases and J by 2 bases, with 13 bases between them. CDR1 and CDR2 (germline): SEHNR, FQNEAQ (reference sequence). This CDR3 is CASGGRANTEAFF. The CDR3 DNA reads as TGTGCCAGTGGCGGCAGGGCTAACACTGAAGCTTTCTTT. The full variable domain, completed using reference TRBV7-9 and TRBJ1-1, is DTGVSQNPRHKITKRGQNVTFRCDPISEHNRLYWYRQTLGQGPEFLTYFQNEAQLEKSRLLSDRFSAERPKGSFSTLEIQRTEQGDSAMYLCASGGRANTEAFFGQGTRLTVV.

About this clonotype: Given a much more abundant clone one base away, this may be a read error. The chain recombines TRBV6-4 with TRBJ2-1, with TRBD2 identical over 10 bases. CDR3 length: 15 amino acids. V lost 0 bases to trimming and J lost 12 bases; unmatched junction nucleotides: 8. Germline assignment: CDR1 MRHNA and CDR2 SNTAGT. CDR3 DNA sequence: TGTGCCAGCAGTGACTCAAGCGGGGGGGCCTATGTGCAGTTCTTC. This translates into CASSDSSGGAYVQFF.

The chain links TRBV20-1 to TRBJ1-1; the D is unclear. Trimming shortened V by 0 bases and J by 1 base, and 9 bases separated the two germline ends. The CDR3 loop spans 14 amino acids. Germline CDR1 is DFQATT and CDR2 is SNEGSKA (reference sequence). The CDR3 coding sequence is TGCAGTGCTAGAGATATAGGGCAGAACACTGAAGCTTTCTTT. Amino acid sequence: CSARDIGQNTEAFF.

This clonotype was seen repeatedly, ten times or more. V is TRBV7-8 and J is TRBJ2-1; D may be TRBD1 or TRBD2 (5 bases each). The CDR3 has 15 residues. Germline V gives CDR1 SGHVS, CDR2 FQNEAQ. V lost 4 bases and J lost 3, with 13 bases in between. CDR3 residues: CASSSLRDRYNEQFF. The CDR3 DNA follows: TGTGCCAGCAGCTCCCTCCGGGACCGCTACAATGAGCAGTTCTTC.

CDR3 residues: CASSLTATEAFF. The CDR3 bases are TGTGCCAGCAGCTTGACGGCCACTGAAGCTTTCTTT. V gene TRBV5-6 combines with J gene TRBJ1-1; D is unresolved. The CDR3 is 12 amino acids. Looked up from germline, CDR1 is SGHDT and CDR2 is YYEEEE. V was trimmed by 1 base and J by 4 bases, leaving 5 bases between them. Together with reference TRBV5-6 and TRBJ1-1, the CDR3 gives the full variable domain: DAGVTQSPTHLIKTRGQQVTLRCSPKSGHDTVSWYQQALGQGPQFIFQYYEEEERQRGNFPDRFSGHQFPNYSSELNVNALLLGDSALYLCASSLTATEAFFGQGTRLTVV.

The sample holds a few counts of this clonotype. The CDR3 spells CASSPAVRQPQHF. The CDR3 bases are TGTGCCAGCAGTCCTGCGGTGAGGCAGCCCCAGCATTTT. V is TRBV28 and J is TRBJ1-5; no clear D gene. Germline V CDR1 and CDR2: MDHEN, SYDVKM. This CDR3 spans 13 amino acids. V lost 5 bases and J 7 bases, leaving 12 bases between the germline ends. The full variable domain, in which reference TRBV28 and TRBJ1-5 provide the parts outside the CDR3, is DVKVTQSSRYLVKRTGEKVFLECVQDMDHENMFWYRQDPGLGLRLIYFSYDVKMKEKGDIPEGYSVSREKKERFSLILESASTNQTSMYLCASSPAVRQPQHFGDGTRLSIL.

A few counts support this clonotype. This chain connects TRBV29-1 to TRBJ1-2; D unresolved. Germline loops: CDR1 SQVTM, CDR2 ANQGSEA. The V end was cut by 4 bases, the J end by 3 bases, with 12 bases between. This CDR3 has 13 amino acids. The CDR3 is CSVALPGYYGYTF. The DNA for the CDR3 is TGCAGCGTTGCTCTGCCGGGGTACTATGGCTACACCTTC. Combining the CDR3 with reference TRBV29-1 and TRBJ1-2 gives the whole variable domain SAVISQKPSRDICQRGTSLTIQCQVDSQVTMMFWYRQQPGQSLTLIATANQGSEATYESGFVIDKFPISRPNLTFSTLTVSNMSPEDSSIYLCSVALPGYYGYTFGSGTRLTVV.

This chain uses TRBV29-1 with TRBJ1-1; D not certain. CDR3 length equals 13 residues. The ends were cut back, 7 bases at V and 3 bases at J, with 15 bases in the middle. Germline values: CDR1 SQVTM, CDR2 ANQGSEA. DNA for the CDR3: TGCAGCGCCCATTTTTTCGAGGACACTGAAGCTTTCTTT. Translated, it gives CSAHFFEDTEAFF.

The V and J genes are TRBV6-1 and TRBJ1-5; the D is unclear. Germline loops: CDR1 MNHNS, CDR2 SASEGT. The CDR3 is made up of 16 amino acids. The V end was cut by 2 bases, the J end by 0 bases, with 11 bases between. The CDR3 protein is CASSELEGISNQPQHF. CDR3 in DNA: TGTGCCAGCAGTGAATTAGAGGGAATTAGCAATCAGCCCCAGCATTTT.

The chain couples TRBV7-3 to TRBJ2-7; 12 bases are a match to TRBD1. V trimming: 1 base; J trimming: 5 bases; junction bases outside the gene matches: 3. Germline assignment: CDR1 SGHTA and CDR2 FQGTGA. The CDR3 runs to 15 residues. The CDR3 DNA follows: TGTGCCAGCAGCTTAAGGGGGACAGGGGGCGACGAGCAGTACTTC. It yields the protein CASSLRGTGGDEQYF.

This clonotype has more than one count but fewer than ten. The genes are TRBV28 and TRBJ2-2; no clear D gene. The CDR3 is 14 residues long. Germline CDR1 MDHEN, CDR2 SYDVKM. The V end was cut by 6 bases, the J end by 3 bases, with 11 bases between. The CDR3 reads CASRARVYTGELFF. CDR3 in DNA: TGTGCCAGCAGAGCCCGGGTTTACACCGGGGAGCTGTTTTTT.

The V gene is TRBV4-2, the J gene TRBJ2-5; D is unresolved. This CDR3 is built from 14 residues. The germline CDR1 and CDR2 sequences are LGHNA and YNFKEQ. Trimming took 0 bases from V and 4 from J, leaving 9 bases between them. CDR3 sequence: CASSQEKTGETQYF. CDR3 in DNA: TGTGCCAGCAGCCAAGAGAAGACGGGAGAGACCCAGTACTTC.

This clonotype was seen a handful of times. The chain is built from TRBV20-1 and TRBJ1-2, with D possibly being TRBD1 (6 bases). The V and J ends lost 0 bases and 10 bases respectively, with 24 bases between them. CDR3 length equals 16 residues. Germline V gene lookup returns CDR1 DFQATT and CDR2 SNEGSKA (reference sequence). The CDR3, as DNA: TGCAGTGCTAGAGATCAGGGCCCGGTGGGGGGACATGACTACACCTTC. Its translation is CSARDQGPVGGHDYTF.

The genes are TRBV7-6 and TRBJ2-7, with 12 bases matching TRBD1. With 3 bases clipped from V and 2 bases from J, the junction kept 8 bases outside the gene matches. The CDR3 consists of 17 residues. Germline loops: CDR1 SGHVS, CDR2 FNYEAQ. CDR3 amino acids: CASSLGTGGAVAYEQYF. CDR3 nucleotide sequence: TGTGCCAGCAGCTTGGGGACAGGGGGCGCCGTCGCCTACGAGCAGTACTTC. Filled out from reference TRBV7-6 and TRBJ2-7, the complete variable domain reads GAGVSQSPRYKVTKRGQDVALRCDPISGHVSLYWYRQALGQGPEFLTYFNYEAQQDKSGLPNDRFSAERPEGSISTLTIQRTEQRDSAMYRCASSLGTGGAVAYEQYFGPGTRLTVT.

V gene TRBV7-2 combines with J gene TRBJ2-5, with 10 bases matching TRBD1. The V gene end was trimmed by 4 bases and the J gene end by 5 bases; junction bases not matched to a gene: 7. Germline values: CDR1 SGHTA, CDR2 FQGNSA. This CDR3 is built from 15 residues. As DNA, the CDR3 is TGTGCCAGCAGCTCTTCCGGGACAGGGGCTGAGACCCAGTACTTC. As protein: CASSSSGTGAETQYF.

The rearrangement uses TRBV15 and TRBJ2-3; D is perhaps TRBD1 or TRBD2 (5 bases each). The V end lost 8 bases, the J end lost 4 bases, and 16 bases lay between the germline ends. The germline CDR1 and CDR2 sequences are LNHNV and YYDKDF (reference sequence). The CDR3 extends over 14 amino acids. Here the CDR3 reads CATQGRLLADTQYF. The CDR3 DNA sequence: TGTGCCACCCAGGGACGACTCCTGGCAGATACGCAGTATTTT.